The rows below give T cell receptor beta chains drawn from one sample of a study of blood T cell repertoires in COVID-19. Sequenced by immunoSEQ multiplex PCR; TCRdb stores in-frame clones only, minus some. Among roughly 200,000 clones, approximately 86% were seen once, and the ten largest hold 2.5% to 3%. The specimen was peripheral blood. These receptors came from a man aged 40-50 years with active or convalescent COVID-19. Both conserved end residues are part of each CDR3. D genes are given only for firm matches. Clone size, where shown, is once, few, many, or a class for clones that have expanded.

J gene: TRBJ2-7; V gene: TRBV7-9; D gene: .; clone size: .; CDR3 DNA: TGTGCCAGCAGCTTAGCGCCGGGAACTAGTCCGTACTTC; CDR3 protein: CASSLAPGTSPYF
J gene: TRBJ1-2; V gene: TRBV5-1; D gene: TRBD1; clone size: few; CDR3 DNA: TGCGCCAGCAGCCCAGGGACAGGGGGCTATGGCTACACCTTC; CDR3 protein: CASSPGTGGYGYTF
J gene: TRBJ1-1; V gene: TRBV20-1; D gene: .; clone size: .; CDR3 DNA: TGCAGTGCTAGAACAGGCGCTGAAGCTTTCTTT; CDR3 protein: CSARTGAEAFF
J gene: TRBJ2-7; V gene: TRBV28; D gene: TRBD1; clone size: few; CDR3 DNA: TGTGCCAGCAGTTTATTCTCCGGGACAGGGGGCCGGGGAGAGCAGTACTTC; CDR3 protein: CASSLFSGTGGRGEQYF
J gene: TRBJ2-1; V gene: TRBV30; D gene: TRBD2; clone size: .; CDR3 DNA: TGTGCCTGGAGTGTACTAGGGAGCGGGGGCTACCACAATGAGCAGTTCTTC; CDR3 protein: CAWSVLGSGGYHNEQFF
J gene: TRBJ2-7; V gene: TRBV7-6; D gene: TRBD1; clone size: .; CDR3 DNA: TGTGCCAGCAGCTTAGCTCCGGGGACAGGGGGCTCCTACGAGCAGTACTTC; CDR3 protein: CASSLAPGTGGSYEQYF
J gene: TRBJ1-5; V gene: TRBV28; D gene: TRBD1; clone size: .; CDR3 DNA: TGTGCCAGCAGTTTATCCACCGGGACAGGGTTTTTTCAGCCCCAGCATTTT; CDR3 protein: CASSLSTGTGFFQPQHF
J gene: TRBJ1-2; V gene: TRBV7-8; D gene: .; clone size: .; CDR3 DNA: TGTGCCAGCAGCTTAGCGGAGAAGGGGGATGGCTACACCTTC; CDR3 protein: CASSLAEKGDGYTF
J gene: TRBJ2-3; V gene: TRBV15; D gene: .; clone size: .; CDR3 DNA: TGTGCCACCAGCAGAGATCCCACACATTCTAGCACAGATACGCAGTATTTT; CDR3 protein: CATSRDPTHSSTDTQYF
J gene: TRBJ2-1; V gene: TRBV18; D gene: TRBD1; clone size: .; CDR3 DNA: TGTGCCAGCTCACCGGAAACAGGGGGCCCGGCCGTCTACAATGAGCAGTTCTTC; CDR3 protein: CASSPETGGPAVYNEQFF
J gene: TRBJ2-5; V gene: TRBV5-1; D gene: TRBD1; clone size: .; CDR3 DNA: TGCGCCAGCAGCACCGGGACAGGGGGCGGAGAGACCCAGTACTTC; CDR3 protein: CASSTGTGGGETQYF
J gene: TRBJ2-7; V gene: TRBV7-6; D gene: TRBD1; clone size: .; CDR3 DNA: TGTGCCAGCAGCTTAGGACAGGGTGGCGGCGAGCAGTACTTC; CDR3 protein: CASSLGQGGGEQYF
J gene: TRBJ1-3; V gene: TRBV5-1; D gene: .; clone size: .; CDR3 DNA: TGCGCCAGCAGCTTGGGGTTGAGCTCTGGAAACACCATATATTTT; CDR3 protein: CASSLGLSSGNTIYF
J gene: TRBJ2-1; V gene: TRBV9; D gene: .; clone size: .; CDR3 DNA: TGTGCCAGCGGCCGCATACATGAGCAGTTCTTC; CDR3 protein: CASGRIHEQFF
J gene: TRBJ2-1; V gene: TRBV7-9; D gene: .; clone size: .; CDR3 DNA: TGTGCCAGCAGCTTAAGACCCGGTATGTCAGGGACAAGGGAGCAGTTCTTC; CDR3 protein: CASSLRPGMSGTREQFF
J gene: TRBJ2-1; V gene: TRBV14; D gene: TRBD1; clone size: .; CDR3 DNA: TGTGCCAGCAGCCACTTCCGGGACAGGGCCTACAATGAGCAGTTCTTC; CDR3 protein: CASSHFRDRAYNEQFF
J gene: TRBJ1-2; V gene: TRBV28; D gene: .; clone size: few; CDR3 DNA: TGTGCCAGCAGTTTGGGGGGGCGAAGAAACTATGGCTACACCTTC; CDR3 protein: CASSLGGRRNYGYTF
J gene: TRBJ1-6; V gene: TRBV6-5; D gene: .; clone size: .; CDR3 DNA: TGTGCCAGCAGCCTCGCTGGAGGGTGGTCACCCCTCCACTTT; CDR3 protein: CASSLAGGWSPLHF
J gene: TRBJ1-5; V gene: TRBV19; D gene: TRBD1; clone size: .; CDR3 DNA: TGTGCCAGTACACCGGGACAGGTTCATAGCAATCAGCCCCAGCATTTT; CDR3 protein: CASTPGQVHSNQPQHF
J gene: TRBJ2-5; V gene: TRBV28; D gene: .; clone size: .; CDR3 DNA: TGTGCCAGCAGTTTGGTTGGGGGCCACCAGTACTTC; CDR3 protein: CASSLVGGHQYF
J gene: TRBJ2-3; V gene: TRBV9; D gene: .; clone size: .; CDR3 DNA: TGTGCCAGCAGCGTAACAGTCTCAGATACGCAGTATTTT; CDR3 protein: CASSVTVSDTQYF
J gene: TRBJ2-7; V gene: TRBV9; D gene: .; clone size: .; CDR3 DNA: TGTGCCAGCAGCGCCGGACAGCCGCTAGGCGAGCAGTACTTC; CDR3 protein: CASSAGQPLGEQYF
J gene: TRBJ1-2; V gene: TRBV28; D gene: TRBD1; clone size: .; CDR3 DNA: TGTGCCAGCAGCACAGGGGGCGGTGGTGACGGCTACACCTTC; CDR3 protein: CASSTGGGGDGYTF
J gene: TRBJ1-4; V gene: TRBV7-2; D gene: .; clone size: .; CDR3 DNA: TGTGCCAGCAGCTACGGGGGGGGTGGACTGTTTTTT; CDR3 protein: CASSYGGGGLFF
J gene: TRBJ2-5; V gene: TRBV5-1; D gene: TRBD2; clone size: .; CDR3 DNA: TGCGCCAGCAGCTTGGCACTAGCGGGGGTCCAAGAGACCCAGTACTTC; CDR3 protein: CASSLALAGVQETQYF
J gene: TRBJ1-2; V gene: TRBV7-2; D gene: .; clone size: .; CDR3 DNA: TGTGCCAGCAGCTCGACAGGCTCCAGAGGCTACACCTTC; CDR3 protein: CASSSTGSRGYTF
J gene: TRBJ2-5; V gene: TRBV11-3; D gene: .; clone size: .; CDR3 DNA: TGTGCCAGCAGCTTAGGCACTAATCGCGTTGAGACCCAGTACTTC; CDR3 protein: CASSLGTNRVETQYF
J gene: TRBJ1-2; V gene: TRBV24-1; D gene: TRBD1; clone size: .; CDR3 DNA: TGTGCCACCAGTGGACAGGGGTTTAACTATGGCTACACCTTC; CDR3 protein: CATSGQGFNYGYTF
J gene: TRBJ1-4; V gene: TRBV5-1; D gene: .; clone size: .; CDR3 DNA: TGCGCCAGCAGCCTCGGACAGACTCCGGAAAAACTGTTTTTT; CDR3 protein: CASSLGQTPEKLFF
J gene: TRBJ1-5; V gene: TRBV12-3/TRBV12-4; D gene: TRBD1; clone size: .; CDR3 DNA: TGTGCTTCAGGGACAGGGGCTCGTCAGCCCCAGCATTTT; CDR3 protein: CASGTGARQPQHF
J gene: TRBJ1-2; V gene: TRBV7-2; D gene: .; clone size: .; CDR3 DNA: TGTGCCAGCAGCCCAGCTGGGAGAGATGGCTACACCTTC; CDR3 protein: CASSPAGRDGYTF